This T cell receptor beta chain derives from a study of T cells after yellow fever vaccination. Study-level findings and limits: Peaking faster, on day 5 versus 15, the secondary response was nonetheless weaker.

This clonotype was detected many times. What it binds is not known. CDR3 length: 15 amino acids. V was clipped by 6 bases and J by 4 bases, with 18 bases between them. CDR1 is MNHEY, CDR2 SVGEGT, per germline. They built TCR cDNA with 5'RACE template switching, a step that put in a universal primer site and UMIs. TCRdb passed the 5' RACE reads through MiXCR, listing each CDR3 protein once. The sample has 25,000 to 35,000 distinct CDR3 sequences, around 4.6% seen once. This receptor was identified in a man between 25 and 39 years old who received the YFV17D yellow fever vaccine. Sample: CD8+ T cells sorted from PBMCs, taken 10 days after the yellow fever booster vaccination. The rearrangement links TRBV6-2 or TRBV6-3 to TRBJ2-5; maybe TRBD1 (5 bases). The CDR3, as DNA: TGTGCCAGCAGCCACGTCGATAGGGGTCCAGAGACCCAGTACTTC. Its translation: CASSHVDRGPETQYF.